This T cell receptor beta chain derives from a study of regulatory T cells. General study points: Hydrophobic residues at CDR3 positions 6 and 7 were enriched in conventional CD4+ T cells of CD3G-deficient patients. Regulatory T cells showed the strongest V-J pair restriction and V/J gene skewing among patient repertoires.

Regulatory (CD25-high CD127-low) and conventional (CD25-low CD127-high) CD4+ T cells were sorted separately. The PCR used 52 TRBV and 13 TRBJ primers. Using immunoSEQ multiplex PCR, the repertoire was profiled, and TCRdb retains in-frame clones only, with some absent. The profile shows about 28,000 clones, 85% to 95% of them singletons. The germline gives CDR1 MRHNA, CDR2 SNTAGT. The length of the CDR3 is 17 residues. V shed 2 bases and J 6 bases; nucleotides not matched to a gene: 7. Notes on this clone: Its specificity is unknown.

The clonotype originates from a young adult with CD3G deficiency. The chain carries TRBV6-4 and TRBJ2-7, with 16 nucleotides matching TRBD2. Sequences were obtained from conventional CD4+ T cells sorted from blood. This CDR3 reads CASSDAGTSGRASEQYV. CDR3 nucleotides: TGTGCCAGCAGTGACGCCGGGACTAGCGGGAGGGCCTCCGAGCAGTACGTC.